The 32 T cell receptor beta chains in this list originate from one sample, sequenced in a study of shared clonotypes between healthy human individuals. Sequencing was performed with immunoSEQ multiplex PCR; in TCRdb, only in-frame clones are kept and a portion is missing. Among some 650,000 clones listed, about 96% were seen once. The sequencing input was naive CD4+ T cells sorted from blood. The subset was: CD45RA+ positively selected. All receptors derive from a woman in her twenties or thirties in good health.

The rearrangement uses TRBV6-5 and TRBJ1-5, with D perhaps TRBD1 (6 bases). Germline V CDR1 and CDR2: MNHEY, SVGAGI. The V end lost 3 bases, the J end lost 7 bases, and 13 bases lay between the germline ends. The CDR3 length is 14 residues. In nucleotides, the CDR3 is TGTGCCAGCAGTTATGACCAGGGACAACAGCCCCAGCATTTT. Translated, it gives CASSYDQGQQPQHF.

The chain joins TRBV19 to TRBJ2-7; D gene uncertain. V was pared by 10 bases and J by 0 bases, with 13 bases between. This CDR3 comprises 13 residues. Germline loops: CDR1 LNHDA, CDR2 SQIVND (reference sequence). This chain's CDR3 is CATKGQSSYEQYF. CDR3 DNA sequence: TGTGCCACCAAGGGCCAGTCCTCCTACGAGCAGTACTTC.

The genes are TRBV6-5 and TRBJ2-2; possible D gene TRBD1, 6 bases. The CDR3 spans 14 residues. CDR1 and CDR2 from the germline V gene are MNHEY and SVGAGI. V gave up 7 bases and J gave up 2 bases, with 11 bases separating them. As DNA, the CDR3 is TGTGCCAGCAATGCACAGGGTAACACCGGGGAGCTGTTTTTT. It translates to CASNAQGNTGELFF.

This chain uses TRBV18 with TRBJ1-5, with D possibly matching TRBD1 (5 bases). Per the germline V gene, CDR1 is KGHSH and CDR2 is LQKENI. Trimming removed 5 bases at V and 4 bases at J, with 6 bases between. CDR3 length: 12 residues. CDR3 DNA sequence: TGTGCCAGCTCAAGACAGAATCAGCCCCAGCATTTT. Translating it yields CASSRQNQPQHF. Using reference TRBV18 and TRBJ1-5 for the parts outside the CDR3, the full variable domain is NAGVMQNPRHLVRRRGQEARLRCSPMKGHSHVYWYRQLPEEGLKFMVYLQKENIIDESGMPKERFSAEFPKEGPSILRIQQVVRGDSAAYFCASSRQNQPQHFGDGTRLSIL.

Concerning this clone itself: Other DNA sequences in this specimen translate into the identical CDR3. V is TRBV2 and J is TRBJ1-2, with D perhaps TRBD1 (5 bases). Looked up from germline, CDR1 is SNHLY and CDR2 is FYNNEI. The CDR3 spans 13 residues. Trimming left V 1 base short and J 6 bases short, with 9 bases between. The CDR3 here is CASSEGGVDGYTF. CDR3 DNA: TGTGCCAGCAGTGAAGGAGGGGTCGATGGCTACACCTTC. The variable domain in full, with the rest retrieved from reference TRBV2 and TRBJ1-2, is EPEVTQTPSHQVTQMGQEVILRCVPISNHLYFYWYRQILGQKVEFLVSFYNNEISEKSEIFDDQFSVERPDGSNFTLKIRSTKLEDSAMYFCASSEGGVDGYTFGSGTRLTVV.

The CDR3 region is CASSQGRGWEKLFF. The CDR3 DNA is TGTGCCAGCAGTCAAGGTCGAGGTTGGGAAAAACTGTTTTTT. The chain combines TRBV28 with TRBJ1-4; D remains unclear. Germline V gene data show CDR1 as MDHEN and CDR2 as SYDVKM. This CDR3 contains 14 residues. V lost 5 bases and J 8 bases, leaving 15 bases between the germline ends. Drawing the rest from reference TRBV28 and TRBJ1-4, the complete variable domain is DVKVTQSSRYLVKRTGEKVFLECVQDMDHENMFWYRQDPGLGLRLIYFSYDVKMKEKGDIPEGYSVSREKKERFSLILESASTNQTSMYLCASSQGRGWEKLFFGSGTQLSVL.

The chain joins TRBV4-2 to TRBJ2-3, with D perhaps TRBD1 (5 bases). The CDR3 contains 13 residues. V was clipped by 0 bases and J by 5 bases, with 6 bases between them. CDR1 is LGHNA and CDR2 is YNFKEQ in the germline V gene. Here the CDR3 reads CASSQDREDTQYF. Written as DNA, the CDR3 is TGTGCCAGCAGCCAAGACAGGGAAGATACGCAGTATTTT.

The chain couples TRBV4-1 to TRBJ2-7, with no clear D. This CDR3 contains 16 residues. Germline V gives CDR1 MGHRA, CDR2 YSYEKL. Trimming removed 4 bases at V and 4 bases at J, with 20 bases between. This chain's CDR3 is CASSPVKIMTLYEQYF. The CDR3 DNA sequence: TGCGCCAGCAGCCCGGTGAAGATCATGACTTTATACGAGCAGTACTTC.

The J gene is TRBJ2-7, the V gene TRBV11-2, with 9 positions matching TRBD1. The CDR3 totals 15 residues. The ends lost 1 base at V and 4 bases at J; junction bases unmatched: 5. Germline V lookup: CDR1 SGHAT, CDR2 FQNNGV. Here the CDR3 reads CASSLARQGGYEQYF. The CDR3 region has the DNA TGTGCCAGCAGCTTAGCCCGACAGGGGGGATACGAGCAGTACTTC.

The chain links TRBV10-1 to TRBJ2-2, with 7 bases fitting TRBD1. The germline gives CDR1 WNHNN, CDR2 SYGVQD (reference sequence). This CDR3 is 13 amino acids long. V dropped 8 bases and J dropped 7; count of bases not matched to a gene: 7. For the CDR3, the DNA is TGCGCCAGCGGTTCCGGACAGGTCGGGGAGCTGTTTTTT. It specifies CASGSGQVGELFF.

The V gene is TRBV5-6, the J gene TRBJ2-7; the D is unclear. Looked up from germline, CDR1 is SGHDT and CDR2 is YYEEEE. The CDR3 totals 11 residues. Trimming removed 3 bases from V and 3 bases from J, with 4 bases in between. The CDR3 reads CASSSIYEQYF. The CDR3 nucleotides are TGTGCCAGCAGCTCGATCTACGAGCAGTACTTC.

The CDR3 reads CASSLGGPGPYEQYF. In nucleotides, the CDR3 is TGTGCCAGCAGTCTTGGAGGGCCCGGGCCCTACGAGCAGTACTTC. The V gene is TRBV27, the J gene TRBJ2-7; TRBD2 might be the D (6 bases). Per germline, CDR1 MNHEY and CDR2 SMNVEV (reference sequence). This CDR3 spans 15 amino acids. V was cut by 5 bases and J by 2 bases, with 16 bases left in between.

The gene calls are TRBV19 and TRBJ1-5; no clear D. V gave up 4 bases and J gave up 0 bases, with 13 bases separating them. Germline V gene data show CDR1 as LNHDA and CDR2 as SQIVND (reference sequence). The CDR3 is made up of 16 amino acids. The CDR3 loop reads CASSSYSGDSNQPQHF. CDR3 DNA sequence: TGTGCCAGTAGTAGCTACTCGGGAGATAGCAATCAGCCCCAGCATTTT.

This chain joins TRBV7-2 and TRBJ2-1; TRBD2 matches at 10 bases. The CDR3 contains 16 residues. The J segment lost 4 bases and the V segment lost 5 bases, leaving 8 bases of the junction unmatched. Germline V lookup: CDR1 SGHTA, CDR2 FQGNSA. The CDR3 spells CASSQTRTSGYNEQFF. Written as DNA, the CDR3 is TGTGCCAGCAGCCAGACGAGGACTAGCGGATACAATGAGCAGTTCTTC.

As regards this clone: Additional DNA sequences in this sample encode the identical CDR3. The chain has TRBV28 and TRBJ2-7; D remains unclear. There are 12 residues in the CDR3. Germline V gene lookup returns CDR1 MDHEN and CDR2 SYDVKM. With 3 bases removed from V and 3 bases from J, the gap between germline ends came to 6 bases. Written as DNA, the CDR3 is TGTGCCAGCAGTTTGGTGGGCTACGAGCAGTACTTC. It codes for CASSLVGYEQYF.

The chain links TRBV6-1 to TRBJ2-3, with TRBD2 matching 8 bases. V trimming: 7 bases; J trimming: 4 bases; junction bases outside the gene matches: 10. This CDR3 is 15 amino acids long. Germline CDR1 MNHNS, CDR2 SASEGT. The CDR3 loop is CASTKNGGGADTQYF. Here the CDR3 DNA reads TGTGCCAGCACAAAAAACGGGGGGGGAGCAGATACGCAGTATTTT.

A few counts support this clone. CDR3 DNA: TGTGCCAGCAGCTTGGGACAGGGGGTATATGGCTACACCTTC. It yields the protein CASSLGQGVYGYTF. This sequence joins TRBV5-6 and TRBJ1-2, with TRBD1 identical over 9 bases. Germline V lookup: CDR1 SGHDT, CDR2 YYEEEE. The CDR3 contains 14 residues. After removal of 0 bases from V and 5 bases from J, the junction contained 2 bases not matched to a gene.

The rearrangement links TRBV7-9 to TRBJ1-1, with D uncertain. CDR3 length equals 11 residues. Trimming took off 5 bases at V and 11 bases at J, with 12 bases between the two ends. Germline V CDR1 and CDR2: SEHNR, FQNEAQ (reference sequence). CDR3 sequence (DNA): TGTGCCAGCAGCCCAGGCCCGGAGGCTTTCTTT. Protein: CASSPGPEAFF.

The gene calls are TRBV6-1 and TRBJ2-5; 8 bases match TRBD1. The DNA end is more similar to TRBJ2-7, so the J call may be wrong. Looked up from germline, CDR1 is MNHNS and CDR2 is SASEGT. The CDR3 has 13 residues. As DNA, the CDR3 is TGTGCCAGCAGGGCAGGGGGCTTCTACGAGCAGTACTTC. The encoded protein is CASRAGGFYEQYF.

V and J are TRBV19 and TRBJ1-5; TRBD1 matches at 8 bases. The V gene end was trimmed by 5 bases and the J gene end by 1 base; junction bases not matched to a gene: 4. This CDR3 comprises 15 residues. Germline CDR1 and CDR2: LNHDA and SQIVND (reference sequence). Written as DNA, the CDR3 is TGTGCCAGTAGTGGCCGACAGGGGAGCAATCAGCCCCAGCATTTT. It encodes CASSGRQGSNQPQHF.

The chain joins TRBV10-3 to TRBJ1-3; the match to TRBD1 covers 9 bases. With 10 bases clipped from V and 3 bases from J, the junction kept 10 bases outside the gene matches. This CDR3 region has 15 residues. Per germline, CDR1 ENHRY and CDR2 SYGVKD. In DNA form, the CDR3 reads TGTGCCACCAAGGCCTACAGGGGGCTTGGAAACACCATATATTTT. Translating gives CATKAYRGLGNTIYF.

The rearrangement uses TRBV13 and TRBJ2-5; perhaps TRBD2 as D (6 bases). Germline V gene data show CDR1 as PRHDT and CDR2 as FYEKMQ (reference sequence). The CDR3 consists of 13 residues. V was shortened by 5 bases and J by 4 bases, with 11 bases between the two germline ends. Here the CDR3 DNA reads TGTGCCAGCAGCCTTGAGGAGGGAGAGACCCAGTACTTC. Translating it yields CASSLEEGETQYF.

The J gene is TRBJ2-2, the V gene TRBV28, with 8 bases identical to TRBD1. The CDR3 length is 16 residues. Trimming took 7 bases from V and 0 from J; bases not matched to a gene: 7. From germline, CDR1 is MDHEN and CDR2 SYDVKM. CDR3 sequence: CASNPGDRSNTGELFF. Here the CDR3 DNA reads TGTGCCAGCAACCCTGGGGACAGGTCGAACACCGGGGAGCTGTTTTTT.

The chain combines TRBV28 with TRBJ1-1; D not certain. Germline lookup yields CDR1 MDHEN and CDR2 SYDVKM. V was clipped by 5 bases and J by 5 bases, with 21 bases between them. This CDR3 has 16 residues. CDR3 loop: CASSRALRNLRTEAFF. In DNA form, the CDR3 reads TGTGCCAGCAGTCGAGCGCTGAGAAATCTCAGGACTGAAGCTTTCTTT.

V gene TRBV11-3 combines with J gene TRBJ2-4, with D possibly matching TRBD1 (6 bases). V was trimmed by 3 bases and J by 8 bases, leaving 11 bases between them. This CDR3 is built from 13 residues. Germline CDR1 reads SGHNT; CDR2 reads YENEEA. CDR3 protein: CASSLKGGDIQYF. As DNA, the CDR3 is TGTGCCAGCAGCTTGAAAGGGGGTGACATTCAGTACTTC.

The chain joins TRBV18 to TRBJ2-7; the D gene is possibly TRBD2 (5 bases). Trimming pared 6 bases from V and 2 bases from J, leaving 14 bases between. The CDR3 covers 14 residues. Germline loops: CDR1 KGHSH, CDR2 LQKENI. CDR3 protein: CASSRAGGTYEQYF. DNA for the CDR3: TGTGCCAGCTCCCGTGCGGGCGGAACCTACGAGCAGTACTTC.

This clone was found once. One end of the junction varies from germline; a read error may be responsible. The chain carries TRBV6-1 and TRBJ2-1; D is possibly TRBD2 (5 bases). The CDR3 is 13 residues long. Germline lookup yields CDR1 MNHNS and CDR2 SASEGT. The chain's CDR3 is CVLRFSGGNEQFF. For the CDR3, the DNA is TGCGTCTTGCGGTTTTCGGGCGGGAATGAGCAGTTCTTC.

The chain joins TRBV10-3 to TRBJ2-7; 7 positions match TRBD1. J lost 2 bases, V lost 5 bases, and 6 bases had no gene match. Looked up from germline, CDR1 is ENHRY and CDR2 is SYGVKD. CDR3 size: 14 residues. CDR3 in DNA: TGTGCCATCAGTTCCGGGACAGAAACCTACGAGCAGTACTTC. Residues: CAISSGTETYEQYF.

This CDR3 reads CASTILGRSYNEQFF. The DNA for the CDR3 is TGTGCCAGCACCATCCTAGGGAGGTCCTACAATGAGCAGTTCTTC. This chain connects TRBV7-9 to TRBJ2-1; a possible D gene is TRBD2 (6 bases). CDR1 is SEHNR and CDR2 is FQNEAQ in the germline V gene (reference sequence). There are 15 residues in the CDR3. V was cut by 7 bases and J by 1 base, with 14 bases left in between.

The chain recombines TRBV7-6 with TRBJ2-7; TRBD2 is a possible D gene (6 bases). Germline V gives CDR1 SGHVS, CDR2 FNYEAQ. Trimming cost V 1 base and J 6 bases, with 10 bases left between them. The CDR3 runs 13 residues. In nucleotides, the CDR3 is TGTGCCAGCAGCTTAGGGCGGGACGGCGAGCAGTACTTC. Residues: CASSLGRDGEQYF.

This chain connects TRBV4-1 to TRBJ2-1; possible D gene TRBD1, 5 bases. V gave up 4 bases and J gave up 9 bases, with 22 bases separating them. The CDR3 has 16 amino acids. The germline V gene encodes CDR1 MGHRA and CDR2 YSYEKL. CDR3 nucleotides: TGCGCCAGCAGCCGGACCCTCCTCGACAGCCTAGGTGAGCAGTTCTTC. Encoded protein: CASSRTLLDSLGEQFF.

V and J are TRBV30 and TRBJ2-7; 8 nucleotides align to TRBD2. Germline V gene data show CDR1 as GTSNPN and CDR2 as SVGIG (reference sequence). V shed 7 bases and J 2 bases; nucleotides not matched to a gene: 7. The CDR3 contains 13 residues. The chain's CDR3 is CASAGLVTYEQYF. The CDR3 bases are TGTGCCTCCGCGGGACTAGTAACCTACGAGCAGTACTTC. Together with reference TRBV30 and TRBJ2-7, the CDR3 gives the full variable domain: SQTIHQWPATLVQPVGSPLSLECTVEGTSNPNLYWYRQAAGRGLQLLFYSVGIGQISSEVPQNLSASRPQDRQFILSSKKLLLSDSGFYLCASAGLVTYEQYFGPGTRLTVT.